The subject of this entry is one TCR beta chain. The CD8+ and CD4+ T cells were isolated magnetically using a negative isolation approach, whereas the TEMRA cells were enriched by FACS. The data were obtained in a study of CD8 T cells in Susac syndrome. Random hexamers primed reverse transcription of about 0.45 to 1 ug RNA. The amplification used immunoSEQ multiplex PCR on TCR beta CDR3; it spanned 54 Vbeta and 13 Jbeta. MiXCR was run by TCRdb on the immunoSEQ multiplex PCR reads, yielding one entry per CDR3 protein. The sample carries 150,000 to 200,000 distinct CDR3 sequences, approximately 94% recorded once. Germline CDR1 and CDR2: SGHRS and YFSETQ. Trimming pared 1 base from V and 4 bases from J, leaving 14 bases between. The CDR3 covers 15 residues.

The TCR was taken from a human donor with Susac syndrome. V is TRBV5-1 and J is TRBJ1-1; no reliable D call. Sample: CD4+ T cells from PBMCs. The CDR3: CASSLFSPAGTEAFF. The CDR3 nucleotides read TGCGCCAGCAGCTTGTTCTCGCCCGCGGGCACTGAAGCTTTCTTT.